These 13 T cell receptor beta chains share one sample of origin, sequenced in a study of OX40 agonist ivuxolimab in advanced cancers. Here immunoSEQ multiplex PCR was the method, and the copy in TCRdb shows in-frame clones only, minus some. The top ten hold roughly 2.1% of the sample, which has some 85,000 clones, 90% to 95% seen once. The sample here was CD4+ or CD8+ T cells sorted from blood, taken in a trial of the OX40 agonist ivuxolimab. These TCRs come from an adult with an advanced solid tumor such as melanoma, head and neck, liver or kidney cancer.

The CDR3 protein is CASSAHRDPNTEAFF. CDR3 nucleotide sequence: TGTGCCAGCAGTGCACATAGGGACCCCAACACTGAAGCTTTCTTT. The chain is built from TRBV28 and TRBJ1-1, with a tentative D call TRBD1 (5 bases). This CDR3 region has 15 residues. V shed 5 bases and J shed 2 bases, with 15 bases lying between them. In germline, CDR1 is MDHEN, CDR2 SYDVKM.

V and J are TRBV11-1 and TRBJ2-6; 9 bases align to TRBD1. CDR3 length equals 16 residues. V dropped 4 bases and J dropped 4; count of bases not matched to a gene: 5. Germline lookup yields CDR1 SGHAT and CDR2 FQDESV (reference sequence). The chain's CDR3 is CASSSGQGIGANVLTF. CDR3 bases: TGTGCCAGCAGCTCGGGACAGGGTATAGGGGCCAACGTCCTGACTTTC.

The chain combines TRBV7-2 with TRBJ2-5; 11 bases align to TRBD2. CDR3 size: 14 residues. Germline-derived CDR1 and CDR2 are SGHTA and FQGNSA. Germline trimming cut 7 bases from V and 4 bases from J; bases unmatched to any gene: 5. The CDR3 region is CASTTLAGVETQYF. Here the CDR3 DNA reads TGTGCCAGCACCACACTAGCGGGAGTAGAGACCCAGTACTTC.

The genes are TRBV19 and TRBJ2-7; no clear D. The V gene's germline CDR1 is LNHDA and CDR2 SQIVND (reference sequence). This CDR3 spans 13 amino acids. V was shortened by 4 bases and J by 5 bases, with 12 bases between the two germline ends. CDR3 in DNA: TGTGCCAGTAGTACCCCCTCGGCAGACGAGCAGTACTTC. It yields the protein CASSTPSADEQYF.

On this clone: Other DNA sequences in this specimen translate into the identical CDR3. The rearrangement uses TRBV28 and TRBJ2-5; D not certain. The germline V and J ends were trimmed by 2 bases and 5 bases, with 3 bases remaining between them. This CDR3 is 11 amino acids long. Looked up from germline, CDR1 is MDHEN and CDR2 is SYDVKM. The CDR3 reads CASSLRETQYF. CDR3 in DNA: TGTGCCAGCAGTTTACGGGAGACCCAGTACTTC.

This clone was seen only once. The CDR3 DNA follows: TGCAGCGTTGAGGTGAACTCCTACGAGCAGTACTTC. This encodes CSVEVNSYEQYF. The genes are TRBV29-1 and TRBJ2-7; no definite D call. Trimming took off 3 bases at V and 0 bases at J, with 6 bases between the two ends. The germline gives CDR1 SQVTM, CDR2 ANQGSEA. The CDR3 has 12 amino acids.

V gene TRBV18 combines with J gene TRBJ2-7; TRBD1 matches at 8 bases. Losses at the gene ends were 0 bases for V and 0 bases for J; bases not matched to a gene: 4. The CDR3 runs 16 residues. The germline V gene encodes CDR1 KGHSH and CDR2 LQKENI. The CDR3 sequence: CASSPPQGASSYEQYF. DNA of the CDR3: TGTGCCAGCTCACCACCTCAGGGGGCATCCTCCTACGAGCAGTACTTC.

There are a few counts of this clone. The chain joins TRBV9 to TRBJ2-2; D unclear. From germline, CDR1 is SGDLS and CDR2 YYNGEE. The V end lost 2 bases, the J end lost 1 base, and 3 bases lay between the germline ends. The CDR3 has 13 amino acids. This CDR3 is CASSVGNTGELFF. In DNA, the CDR3 is TGTGCCAGCAGCGTCGGGAACACCGGGGAGCTGTTTTTT.

The gene calls are TRBV9 and TRBJ1-2; no clear D gene. V was trimmed by 0 bases and J by 1 base, leaving 10 bases between them. Per germline, CDR1 SGDLS and CDR2 YYNGEE. CDR3 size: 15 residues. CDR3 bases: TGTGCCAGCAGCGTAGAACTGGGATTTAACTATGGCTACACCTTC. Its protein is CASSVELGFNYGYTF.

The CDR3 DNA reads as TGTGCCTGGAGCAAAGACTCTGGAAACACCATATATTTT. It is translated as CAWSKDSGNTIYF. The V and J genes are TRBV30 and TRBJ1-3; D remains ambiguous. The CDR3 is made up of 13 amino acids. The ends were cut back, 3 bases at V and 0 bases at J, with 6 bases in the middle. Germline V lookup: CDR1 GTSNPN, CDR2 SVGIG (reference sequence). Full variable domain (rest looked up from reference TRBV30 and TRBJ1-3): SQTIHQWPATLVQPVGSPLSLECTVEGTSNPNLYWYRQAAGRGLQLLFYSVGIGQISSEVPQNLSASRPQDRQFILSSKKLLLSDSGFYLCAWSKDSGNTIYFGEGSWLTVV.

This clone was observed a single time. The chain recombines TRBV2 with TRBJ2-3; D is unresolved. CDR1 is SNHLY and CDR2 is FYNNEI in the germline V gene. The length of the CDR3 is 13 residues. V lost 4 bases and J lost 2, with 7 bases in between. The CDR3 region has the DNA TGTGCCAGCAGTGTGGAGTCCACAGATACGCAGTATTTT. This encodes CASSVESTDTQYF.

The V call is TRBV5-1, the J call TRBJ2-7, with 7 bases identical to TRBD2. Per the germline V gene, CDR1 is SGHRS and CDR2 is YFSETQ. V shed 0 bases, J shed 7 bases, and the junction held 4 bases outside the gene matches. This CDR3 has 13 amino acids. For the CDR3, the DNA is TGCGCCAGCAGCTTGGGCCAAGCGGGGGAGCAGTACTTC. It translates to CASSLGQAGEQYF. The full variable domain, in which reference TRBV5-1 and TRBJ2-7 provide the parts outside the CDR3, is KAGVTQTPRYLIKTRGQQVTLSCSPISGHRSVSWYQQTPGQGLQFLFEYFSETQRNKGNFPGRFSGRQFSNSRSEMNVSTLELGDSALYLCASSLGQAGEQYFGPGTRLTVT.

The rearrangement uses TRBV19 and TRBJ1-2, with no clear D. The V end lost 7 bases, the J end lost 0 bases, and 12 bases lay between the germline ends. This CDR3 spans 14 amino acids. CDR1 LNHDA and CDR2 SQIVND come from the germline V gene (reference sequence). The CDR3: CASKGPSSNYGYTF. CDR3 bases: TGTGCCAGTAAAGGACCTTCGTCTAACTATGGCTACACCTTC.